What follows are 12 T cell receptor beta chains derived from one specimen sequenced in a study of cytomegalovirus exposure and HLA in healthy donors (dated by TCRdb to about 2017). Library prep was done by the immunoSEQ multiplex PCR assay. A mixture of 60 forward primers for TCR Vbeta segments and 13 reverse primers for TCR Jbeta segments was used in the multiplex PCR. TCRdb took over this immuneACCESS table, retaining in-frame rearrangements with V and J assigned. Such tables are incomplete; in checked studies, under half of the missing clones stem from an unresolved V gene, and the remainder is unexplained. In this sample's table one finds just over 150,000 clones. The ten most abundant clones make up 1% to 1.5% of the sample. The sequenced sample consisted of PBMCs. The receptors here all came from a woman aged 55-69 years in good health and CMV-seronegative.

CDR3 bases: TGTGCCAGTAGAACGCCCGGGACTGTCTCAGATACGCAGTATTTT. Translating gives CASRTPGTVSDTQYF. The chain combines TRBV19 with TRBJ2-3; D might be TRBD2 (6 bases). V dropped 6 bases and J dropped 4 bases, with 17 bases sitting between them. This CDR3 comprises 15 residues. Germline V lookup: CDR1 LNHDA, CDR2 SQIVND (reference sequence).

CDR3 residues: CASSPGQYNEQFF. The CDR3 bases are TGTGCCAGCAGCCCCGGACAATACAATGAGCAGTTCTTC. The genes are TRBV7-2 and TRBJ2-1, with D possibly being TRBD1 (5 bases). Germline V gene data show CDR1 as SGHTA and CDR2 as FQGNSA. The CDR3 spans 13 residues. V was pared by 5 bases and J by 4 bases, with 9 bases between.

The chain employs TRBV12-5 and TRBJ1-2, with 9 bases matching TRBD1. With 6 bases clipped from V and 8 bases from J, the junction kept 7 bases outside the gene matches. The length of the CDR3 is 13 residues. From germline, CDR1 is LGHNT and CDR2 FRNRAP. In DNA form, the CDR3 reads TGTGCTAGTGGCAACGGACAGGGGAACGGCTACACCTTC. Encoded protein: CASGNGQGNGYTF.

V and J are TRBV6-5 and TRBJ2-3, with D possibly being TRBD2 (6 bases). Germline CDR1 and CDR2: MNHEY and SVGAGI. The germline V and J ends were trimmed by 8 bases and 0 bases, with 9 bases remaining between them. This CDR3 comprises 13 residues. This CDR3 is CASRRDSTDTQYF. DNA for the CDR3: TGTGCCAGCCGGCGGGACAGCACAGATACGCAGTATTTT.

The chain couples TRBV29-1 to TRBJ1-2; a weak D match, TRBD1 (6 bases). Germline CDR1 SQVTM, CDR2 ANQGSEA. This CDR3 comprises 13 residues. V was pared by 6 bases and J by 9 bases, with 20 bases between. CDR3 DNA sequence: TGCAGCGTCATACTGGACAGAGCTTATCGCTACACCTTC. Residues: CSVILDRAYRYTF.

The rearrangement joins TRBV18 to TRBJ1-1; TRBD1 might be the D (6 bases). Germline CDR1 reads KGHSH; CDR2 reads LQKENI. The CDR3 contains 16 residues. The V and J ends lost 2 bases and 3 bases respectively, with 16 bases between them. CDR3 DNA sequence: TGTGCCAGCTCACCAATTGGTTACAGGGCGGACACTGAAGCTTTCTTT. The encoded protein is CASSPIGYRADTEAFF.

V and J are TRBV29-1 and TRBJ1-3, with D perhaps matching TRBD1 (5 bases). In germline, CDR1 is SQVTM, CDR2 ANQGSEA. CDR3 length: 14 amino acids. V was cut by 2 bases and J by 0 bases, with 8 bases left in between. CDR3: CSVESGLSGNTIYF. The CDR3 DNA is TGCAGCGTTGAATCAGGGCTCTCTGGAAACACCATATATTTT.

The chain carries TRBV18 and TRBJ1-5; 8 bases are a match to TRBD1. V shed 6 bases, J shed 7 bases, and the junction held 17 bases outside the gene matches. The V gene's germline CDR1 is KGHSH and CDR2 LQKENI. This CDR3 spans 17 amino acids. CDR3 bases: TGTGCCAGCTCCCCTAAGGCAGGGGGCGATTCCATGCAGCCCCAGCATTTT. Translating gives CASSPKAGGDSMQPQHF.

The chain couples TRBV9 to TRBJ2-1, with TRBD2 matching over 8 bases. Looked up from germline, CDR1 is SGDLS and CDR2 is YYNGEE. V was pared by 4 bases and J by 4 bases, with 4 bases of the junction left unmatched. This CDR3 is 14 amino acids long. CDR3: CASSSGLAYNEQFF. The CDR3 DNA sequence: TGTGCCAGCAGCTCCGGACTAGCTTACAATGAGCAGTTCTTC.

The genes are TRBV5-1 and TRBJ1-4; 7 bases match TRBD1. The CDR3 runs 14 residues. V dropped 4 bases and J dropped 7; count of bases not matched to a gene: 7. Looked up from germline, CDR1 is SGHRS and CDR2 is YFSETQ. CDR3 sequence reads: CASSRDRDSEKLFF. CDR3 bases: TGCGCCAGCAGCCGAGACAGGGATAGTGAAAAACTGTTTTTT.

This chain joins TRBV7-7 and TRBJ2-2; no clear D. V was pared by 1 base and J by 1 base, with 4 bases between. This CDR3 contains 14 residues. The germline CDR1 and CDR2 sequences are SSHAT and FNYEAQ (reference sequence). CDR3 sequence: CASSLGLNTGELFF. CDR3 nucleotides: TGTGCCAGCAGCTTAGGACTGAACACCGGGGAGCTGTTTTTT. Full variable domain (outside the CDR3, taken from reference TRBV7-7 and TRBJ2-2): GAGVSQSPRYKVTKRGQDVTLRCDPISSHATLYWYQQALGQGPEFLTYFNYEAQPDKSGLPSDRFSAERPEGSISTLTIQRTEQRDSAMYRCASSLGLNTGELFFGEGSRLTVL.

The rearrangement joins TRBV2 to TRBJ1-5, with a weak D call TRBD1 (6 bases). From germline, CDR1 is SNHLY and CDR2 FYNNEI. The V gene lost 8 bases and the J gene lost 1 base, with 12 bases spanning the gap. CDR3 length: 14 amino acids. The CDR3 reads CASGNRESNQPQHF. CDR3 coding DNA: TGTGCCAGCGGGAACAGGGAGAGCAATCAGCCCCAGCATTTT.